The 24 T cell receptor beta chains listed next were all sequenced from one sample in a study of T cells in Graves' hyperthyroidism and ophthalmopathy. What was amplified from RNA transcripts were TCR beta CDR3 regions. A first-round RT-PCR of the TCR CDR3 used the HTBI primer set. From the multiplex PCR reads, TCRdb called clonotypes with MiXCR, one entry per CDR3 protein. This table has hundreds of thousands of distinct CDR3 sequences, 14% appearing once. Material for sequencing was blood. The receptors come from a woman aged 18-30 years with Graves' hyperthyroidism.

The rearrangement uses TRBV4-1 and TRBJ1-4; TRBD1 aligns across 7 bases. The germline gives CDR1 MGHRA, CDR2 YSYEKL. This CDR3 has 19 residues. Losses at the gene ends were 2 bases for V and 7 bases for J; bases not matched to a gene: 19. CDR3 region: CASSQYPRGQRGSGEKLFF. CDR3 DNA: TGCGCCAGCAGCCAATACCCAAGGGGACAGAGGGGGAGTGGTGAAAAACTGTTTTTT.

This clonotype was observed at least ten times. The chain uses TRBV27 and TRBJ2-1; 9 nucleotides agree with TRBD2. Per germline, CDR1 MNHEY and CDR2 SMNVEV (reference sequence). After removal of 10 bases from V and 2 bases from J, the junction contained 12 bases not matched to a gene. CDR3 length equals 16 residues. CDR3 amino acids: CATQSGGGRAYNEQFF. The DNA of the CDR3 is TGTGCCACCCAAAGCGGGGGCGGGAGGGCCTACAATGAGCAGTTCTTC.

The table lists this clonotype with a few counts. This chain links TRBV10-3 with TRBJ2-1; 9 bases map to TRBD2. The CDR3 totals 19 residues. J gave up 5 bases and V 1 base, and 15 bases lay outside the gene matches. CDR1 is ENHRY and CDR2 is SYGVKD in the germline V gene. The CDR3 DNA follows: TGTGCCATCAGTGAGTTCGGCGGGAGGGTCCAGAAGAAAGACAATGAGCAGTTCTTC. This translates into CAISEFGGRVQKKDNEQFF.

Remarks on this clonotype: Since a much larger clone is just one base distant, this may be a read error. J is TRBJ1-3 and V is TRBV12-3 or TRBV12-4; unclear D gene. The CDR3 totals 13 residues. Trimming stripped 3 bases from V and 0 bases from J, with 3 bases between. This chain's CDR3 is CASSLNSGNTIYF. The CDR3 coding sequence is TGTGCCAGCAGTTTGAACTCTGGAAACACCATATATTTT.

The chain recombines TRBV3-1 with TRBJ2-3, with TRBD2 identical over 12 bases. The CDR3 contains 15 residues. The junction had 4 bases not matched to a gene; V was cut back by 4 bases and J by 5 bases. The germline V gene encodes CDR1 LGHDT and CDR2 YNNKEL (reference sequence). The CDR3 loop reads CASSLLAGGEDTQYF. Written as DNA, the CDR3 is TGTGCCAGCAGCCTACTAGCGGGAGGAGAAGATACGCAGTATTTT.

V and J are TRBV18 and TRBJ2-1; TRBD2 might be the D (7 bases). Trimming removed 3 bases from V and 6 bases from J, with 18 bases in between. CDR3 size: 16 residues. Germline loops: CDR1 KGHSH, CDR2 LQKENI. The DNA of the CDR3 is TGTGCCAGCTCACCGCCGGGGGGCGGGTACCTCAATGAGCAGTTCTTC. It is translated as CASSPPGGGYLNEQFF.

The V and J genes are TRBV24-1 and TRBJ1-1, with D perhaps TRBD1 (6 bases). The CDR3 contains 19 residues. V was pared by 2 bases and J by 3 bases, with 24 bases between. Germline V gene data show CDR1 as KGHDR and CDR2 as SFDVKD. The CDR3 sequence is CATSDYESGTKGRDTEAFF. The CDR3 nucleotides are TGTGCCACCAGTGATTATGAATCCGGGACAAAAGGAAGGGACACTGAAGCTTTCTTT.

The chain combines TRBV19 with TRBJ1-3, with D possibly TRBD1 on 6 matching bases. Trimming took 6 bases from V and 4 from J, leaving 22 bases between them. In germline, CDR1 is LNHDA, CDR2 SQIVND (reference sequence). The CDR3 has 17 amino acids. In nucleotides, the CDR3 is TGTGCCAGTAGCATATCGGCAGGGGCGACGGGAGGAAACACCATATATTTT. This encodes CASSISAGATGGNTIYF.

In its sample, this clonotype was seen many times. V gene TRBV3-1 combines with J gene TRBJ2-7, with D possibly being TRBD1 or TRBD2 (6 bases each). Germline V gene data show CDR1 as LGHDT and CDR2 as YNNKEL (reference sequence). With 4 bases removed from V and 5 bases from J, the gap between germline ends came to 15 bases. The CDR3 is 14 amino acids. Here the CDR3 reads CASSRTTGTNEQYF. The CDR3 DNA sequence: TGTGCCAGCAGCCGGACTACCGGGACAAACGAGCAGTACTTC.

The CDR3 DNA reads TGTGCCAGCAGTACCTGGGACGTCTCAGATACGCAGTATTTT. Its translation: CASSTWDVSDTQYF. The chain couples TRBV6-1 to TRBJ2-3; TRBD1 or TRBD2 may be the D gene (5 bases each). The V end lost 5 bases, the J end lost 4 bases, and 13 bases lay between the germline ends. The CDR3 has 14 amino acids. Germline-derived CDR1 and CDR2 are MNHNS and SASEGT.

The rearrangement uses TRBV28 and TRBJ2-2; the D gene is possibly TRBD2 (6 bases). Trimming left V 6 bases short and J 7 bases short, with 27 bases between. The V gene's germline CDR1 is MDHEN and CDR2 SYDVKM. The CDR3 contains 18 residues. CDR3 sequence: CASSPGLWWTRQVGELFF. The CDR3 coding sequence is TGTGCCAGCAGCCCTGGACTATGGTGGACCCGGCAGGTCGGGGAGCTGTTTTTT.

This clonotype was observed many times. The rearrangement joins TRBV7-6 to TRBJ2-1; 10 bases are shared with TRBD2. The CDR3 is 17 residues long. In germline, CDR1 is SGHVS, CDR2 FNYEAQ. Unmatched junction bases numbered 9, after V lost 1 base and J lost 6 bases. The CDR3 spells CASSLGLAGEIRNEQFF. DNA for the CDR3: TGTGCCAGCAGCTTAGGCCTAGCGGGAGAAATTCGCAATGAGCAGTTCTTC.

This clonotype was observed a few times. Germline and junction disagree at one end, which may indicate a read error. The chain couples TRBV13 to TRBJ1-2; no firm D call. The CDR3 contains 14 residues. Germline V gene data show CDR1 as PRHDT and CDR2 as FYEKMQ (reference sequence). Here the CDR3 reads CASSLEKDLYDYTF. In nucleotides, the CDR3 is TGTGCCAGCAGCTTAGAAAAGGACCTCTATGACTACACCTTC.

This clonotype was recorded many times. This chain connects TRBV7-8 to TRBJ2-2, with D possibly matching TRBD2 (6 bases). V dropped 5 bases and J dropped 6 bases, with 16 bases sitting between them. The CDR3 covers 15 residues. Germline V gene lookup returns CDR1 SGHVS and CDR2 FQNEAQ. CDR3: CASSPAPSSAGELFF. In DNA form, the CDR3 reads TGTGCCAGCAGCCCCGCCCCCTCTAGCGCCGGGGAGCTGTTTTTT.

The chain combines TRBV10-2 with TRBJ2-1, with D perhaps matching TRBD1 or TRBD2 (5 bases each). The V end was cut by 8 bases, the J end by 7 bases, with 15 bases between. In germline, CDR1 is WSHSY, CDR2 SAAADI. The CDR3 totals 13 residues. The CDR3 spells CASGRDEVNEQFF. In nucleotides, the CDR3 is TGCGCCAGCGGCAGGGACGAGGTAAATGAGCAGTTCTTC.

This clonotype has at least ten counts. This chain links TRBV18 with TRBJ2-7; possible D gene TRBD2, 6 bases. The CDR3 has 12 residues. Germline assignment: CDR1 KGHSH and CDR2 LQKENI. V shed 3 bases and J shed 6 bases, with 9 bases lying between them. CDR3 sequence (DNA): TGTGCCAGCTCACCGACTAGTAGCGAGCAGTACTTC. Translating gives CASSPTSSEQYF.

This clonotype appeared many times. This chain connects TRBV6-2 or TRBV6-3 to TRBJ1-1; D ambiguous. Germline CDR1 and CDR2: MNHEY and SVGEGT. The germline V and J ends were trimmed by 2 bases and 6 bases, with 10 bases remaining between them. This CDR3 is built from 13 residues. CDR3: CASSYPGVAEAFF. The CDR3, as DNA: TGTGCCAGCAGTTACCCTGGGGTAGCTGAAGCTTTCTTT.

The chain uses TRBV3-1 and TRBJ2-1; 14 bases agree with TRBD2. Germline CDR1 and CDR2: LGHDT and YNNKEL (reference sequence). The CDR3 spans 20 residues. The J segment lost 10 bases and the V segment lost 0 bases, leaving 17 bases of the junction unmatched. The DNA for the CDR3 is TGTGCCAGCAGCCAAGATCCCTTTCAAACAGGGGGACTAGCGGGAGACGAGCAGTTCTTC. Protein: CASSQDPFQTGGLAGDEQFF.

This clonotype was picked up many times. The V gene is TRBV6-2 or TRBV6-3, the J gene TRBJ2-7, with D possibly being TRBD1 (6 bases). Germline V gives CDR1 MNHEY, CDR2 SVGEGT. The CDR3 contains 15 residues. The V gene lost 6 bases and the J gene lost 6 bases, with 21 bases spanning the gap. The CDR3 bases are TGTGCCAGCAGCCGTTTGAACAGGGATGAGGGCGAGCAGTACTTC. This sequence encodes CASSRLNRDEGEQYF.

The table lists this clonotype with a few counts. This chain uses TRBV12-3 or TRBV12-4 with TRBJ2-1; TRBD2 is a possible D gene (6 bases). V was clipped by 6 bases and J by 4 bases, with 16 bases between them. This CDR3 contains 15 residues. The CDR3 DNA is TGTGCCAGCAGGGCGGGGCCCAAGTTGTACAATGAGCAGTTCTTC. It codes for CASRAGPKLYNEQFF.

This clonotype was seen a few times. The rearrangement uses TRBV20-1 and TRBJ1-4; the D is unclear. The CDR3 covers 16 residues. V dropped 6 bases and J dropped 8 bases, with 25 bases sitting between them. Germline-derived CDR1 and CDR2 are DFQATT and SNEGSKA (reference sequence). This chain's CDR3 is CSASDVENLEGEKLFF. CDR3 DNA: TGCAGTGCCAGTGACGTAGAGAACCTGGAGGGAGAAAAACTGTTTTTT.

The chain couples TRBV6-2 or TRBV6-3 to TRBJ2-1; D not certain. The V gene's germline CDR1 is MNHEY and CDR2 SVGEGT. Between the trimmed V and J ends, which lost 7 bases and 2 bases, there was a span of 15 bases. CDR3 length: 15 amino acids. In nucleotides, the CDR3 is TGTGCCAGCATTGGAGCTGAGAGGACCTACAATGAGCAGTTCTTC. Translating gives CASIGAERTYNEQFF.

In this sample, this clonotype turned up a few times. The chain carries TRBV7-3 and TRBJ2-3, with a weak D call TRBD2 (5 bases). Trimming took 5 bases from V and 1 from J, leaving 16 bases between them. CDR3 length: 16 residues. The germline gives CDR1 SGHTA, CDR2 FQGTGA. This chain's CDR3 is CASSSEGVGGTDTQYF. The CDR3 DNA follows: TGTGCCAGCAGCAGCGAGGGAGTCGGGGGCACAGATACGCAGTATTTT.

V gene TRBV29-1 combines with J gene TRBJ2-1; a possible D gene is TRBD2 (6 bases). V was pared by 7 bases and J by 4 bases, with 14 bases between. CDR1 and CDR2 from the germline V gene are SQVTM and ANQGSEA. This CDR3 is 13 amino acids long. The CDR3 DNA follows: TGCAGCGCAGCGACTAGGCTGTACAATGAGCAGTTCTTC. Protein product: CSAATRLYNEQFF.